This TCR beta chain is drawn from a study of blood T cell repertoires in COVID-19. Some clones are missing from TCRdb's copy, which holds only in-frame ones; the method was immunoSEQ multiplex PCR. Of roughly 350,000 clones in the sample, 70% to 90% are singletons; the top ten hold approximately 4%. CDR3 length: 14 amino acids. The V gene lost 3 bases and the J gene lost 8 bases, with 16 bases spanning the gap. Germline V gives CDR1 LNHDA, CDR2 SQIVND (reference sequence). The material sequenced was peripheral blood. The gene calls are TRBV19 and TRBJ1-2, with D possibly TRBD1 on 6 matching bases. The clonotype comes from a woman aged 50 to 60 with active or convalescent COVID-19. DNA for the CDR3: TGTGCCAGTAGTATTACAGGGAATCTTCGAGGCTACACCTTC. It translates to CASSITGNLRGYTF.